What follows are 7 T cell receptor beta chains derived from one specimen sequenced in a study of blood T cell repertoires in COVID-19. Libraries were prepared by immunoSEQ multiplex PCR; TCRdb keeps only in-frame clonotypes and omits some of them. The sample shows 490,000 or so clones, 88% of them seen only once. The sample comprised PBMCs or T cells enriched from blood (not recorded which). These receptors came from a woman aged 55 to 70 who had recovered from COVID-19.

The chain recombines TRBV7-9 with TRBJ1-2, with D tentatively TRBD1 (5 bases). Trimming shortened V by 5 bases and J by 6 bases, and 16 bases separated the two germline ends. Per the germline V gene, CDR1 is SEHNR and CDR2 is FQNEAQ (reference sequence). CDR3 length: 14 residues. CDR3 sequence: CASSPVEGLDGYTF. For the CDR3, the DNA is TGTGCCAGCAGCCCAGTGGAGGGGTTGGATGGCTACACCTTC.

The chain links TRBV29-1 to TRBJ2-1, with TRBD2 matching 7 bases. Per the germline V gene, CDR1 is SQVTM and CDR2 is ANQGSEA. J gave up 9 bases and V 7 bases, and 12 bases lay outside the gene matches. CDR3 length equals 13 residues. The CDR3 spells CSESGSGASEQFF. CDR3 sequence (DNA): TGCAGCGAGTCAGGAAGCGGGGCGAGTGAGCAGTTCTTC.

This chain connects TRBV6-5 to TRBJ2-3; 11 bases line up with TRBD1. The CDR3 runs 14 residues. The germline CDR1 and CDR2 sequences are MNHEY and SVGAGI. J lost 7 bases, V lost 4 bases, and 4 bases had no gene match. CDR3 residues: CASSSGTGGYTQYF. CDR3 nucleotide sequence: TGTGCCAGCAGTTCCGGGACAGGGGGATATACGCAGTATTTT.

The chain couples TRBV9 to TRBJ2-1; D ambiguous. CDR3 length: 16 amino acids. CDR1 SGDLS and CDR2 YYNGEE come from the germline V gene. V was clipped by 0 bases and J by 0 bases, with 10 bases between them. In DNA, the CDR3 is TGTGCCAGCAGCGTAGGAGCGCAGTCCTCCTACAATGAGCAGTTCTTC. This translates into CASSVGAQSSYNEQFF.

The chain combines TRBV11-3 with TRBJ2-3; 13 bases are shared with TRBD2. J gave up 4 bases and V 3 bases, and 16 bases lay outside the gene matches. Germline V lookup: CDR1 SGHNT, CDR2 YENEEA. The CDR3 sequence is 20 residues long. DNA for the CDR3: TGTGCCAGCAGCTTTCCTCATGGGACTAGCGGGGTCCGCCCCCCAGATACGCAGTATTTT. Translating gives CASSFPHGTSGVRPPDTQYF.

This rearrangement joins TRBV18 to TRBJ2-2, with D unclear. This CDR3 has 16 residues. Looked up from germline, CDR1 is KGHSH and CDR2 is LQKENI. V shed 0 bases and J shed 0 bases, with 8 bases lying between them. CDR3 protein: CASSPPAETNTGELFF. CDR3 in DNA: TGTGCCAGCTCACCACCGGCTGAAACGAACACCGGGGAGCTGTTTTTT. Full variable domain (missing parts from reference TRBV18 and TRBJ2-2): NAGVMQNPRHLVRRRGQEARLRCSPMKGHSHVYWYRQLPEEGLKFMVYLQKENIIDESGMPKERFSAEFPKEGPSILRIQQVVRGDSAAYFCASSPPAETNTGELFFGEGSRLTVL.

The gene calls are TRBV5-1 and TRBJ2-5, with 12 positions matching TRBD1. CDR3 size: 15 residues. Unmatched junction bases numbered 6, after V lost 4 bases and J lost 5 bases. Germline CDR1 and CDR2: SGHRS and YFSETQ. In nucleotides, the CDR3 is TGCGCCAGCAGCGGGGGACAGGGGGCTTCGGAGACCCAGTACTTC. The encoded protein is CASSGGQGASETQYF.